The TCR beta chain under discussion was sequenced for a study of human T cells and chemical hapten exposure. TCRdb recomputed calls from the RACE reads with MiXCR, one row per CDR3 protein. The sample consists of roughly 360,000 distinct CDR3 sequences, around 5% of them appearing once. The time point: patch test 1, 2 weeks after DPC sensitization. Treatment given: therapeutic diphenylcyclopropenone sensitization with weekly scalp DPC. This clonotype was found many times. Its specificity is not known. Study-wide findings and caveats: Alopecia in all donors means immunity may differ from healthy individuals.

CDR1 is SGHKS and CDR2 is YYEKEE in the germline V gene (reference sequence). V was cut by 0 bases and J by 0 bases, with 8 bases left in between. The CDR3 is 15 amino acids. The V and J genes are TRBV5-5 and TRBJ2-3; D is ambiguous. This sequence was found in a woman aged 50 to 60 with alopecia areata. Some clones in this sample may be carry-over from other donors' samples. The starting material was whole blood, obtained in connection with sensitization to the hapten diphenylcyclopropenone (DPC). CDR3 sequence reads: CASSLAPASTDTQYF. The CDR3 DNA sequence: TGTGCCAGCAGCTTGGCCCCAGCTAGCACAGATACGCAGTATTTT. Full variable domain (outside the CDR3, taken from reference TRBV5-5 and TRBJ2-3): DAGVTQSPTHLIKTRGQQVTLRCSPISGHKSVSWYQQVLGQGPQFIFQYYEKEERGRGNFPDRFSARQFPNYSSELNVNALLLGDSALYLCASSLAPASTDTQYFGPGTRLTVL.